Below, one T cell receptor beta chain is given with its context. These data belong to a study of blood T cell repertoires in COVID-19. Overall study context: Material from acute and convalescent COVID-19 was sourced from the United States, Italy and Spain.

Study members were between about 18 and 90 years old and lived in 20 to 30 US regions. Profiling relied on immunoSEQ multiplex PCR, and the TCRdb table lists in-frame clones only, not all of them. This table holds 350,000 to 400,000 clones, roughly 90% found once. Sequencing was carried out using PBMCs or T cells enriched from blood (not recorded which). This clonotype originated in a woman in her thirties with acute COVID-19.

In DNA form, the CDR3 reads TGTGCCTGGAATGGCGGCTACAATGAGCAGTTCTTC. Translating it yields CAWNGGYNEQFF. The chain links TRBV30 to TRBJ2-1; no clear D gene. The CDR3 has 12 residues. Deletions cut 4 bases from V and 3 bases from J, with 7 bases between. Germline values: CDR1 GTSNPN, CDR2 SVGIG (reference sequence).